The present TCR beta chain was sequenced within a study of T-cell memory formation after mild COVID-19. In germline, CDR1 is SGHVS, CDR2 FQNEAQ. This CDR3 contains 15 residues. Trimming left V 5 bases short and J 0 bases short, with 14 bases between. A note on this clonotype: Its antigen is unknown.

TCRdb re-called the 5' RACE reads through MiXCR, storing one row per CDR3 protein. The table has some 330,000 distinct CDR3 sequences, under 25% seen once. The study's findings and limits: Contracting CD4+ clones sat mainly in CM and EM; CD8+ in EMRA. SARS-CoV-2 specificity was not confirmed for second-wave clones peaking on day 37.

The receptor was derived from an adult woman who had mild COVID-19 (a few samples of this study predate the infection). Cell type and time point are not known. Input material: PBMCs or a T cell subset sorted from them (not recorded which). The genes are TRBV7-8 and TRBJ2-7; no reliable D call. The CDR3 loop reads CASSARTASSYEQYF. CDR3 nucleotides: TGTGCCAGCAGCGCCCGGACGGCGAGCTCCTACGAGCAGTACTTC.